The 28 T cell receptor beta chains below were found in one sample sequenced in a study of T cell repertoires in ileal Crohn's disease. TCRdb's table, derived via immunoSEQ multiplex PCR, lists solely in-frame clones and lacks some. Of roughly 16,000 clones listed, about 92% are singletons. The sample consisted of ileal tissue. These receptors were taken from an adult with Crohn's disease.

The chain uses TRBV5-1 and TRBJ1-5; D uncertain. The germline V and J ends were trimmed by 0 bases and 5 bases, with 12 bases remaining between them. Germline V gene data show CDR1 as SGHRS and CDR2 as YFSETQ. There are 15 residues in the CDR3. The CDR3 nucleotides read TGCGCCAGCAGCTTGGATCCAGCCGGGGATCAGCCCCAGCATTTT. Translated: CASSLDPAGDQPQHF.

The J gene is TRBJ2-5, the V gene TRBV10-2, with a possible D match to TRBD2 (6 bases). The CDR3 runs 14 residues. V lost 1 base to trimming and J lost 1 base, with 7 bases between them. In germline, CDR1 is WSHSY, CDR2 SAAADI. For the CDR3, the DNA is TGCGCCAGCAGTGAGTTGGGGGGCCAAGAGACCCAGTACTTC. Translation: CASSELGGQETQYF.

The rearrangement joins TRBV6-1 to TRBJ2-7; unclear D gene. The CDR3 contains 10 residues. The germline gives CDR1 MNHNS, CDR2 SASEGT. V was shortened by 5 bases and J by 3 bases, with 2 bases between the two germline ends. CDR3 in amino acids: CASSLYEQYF. CDR3 coding DNA: TGTGCCAGCAGTCTCTACGAGCAGTACTTC.

The chain uses TRBV6-5 and TRBJ2-1; tentatively, D is TRBD2 (5 bases). Trimming took off 0 bases at V and 0 bases at J, with 6 bases between the two ends. CDR3 length: 15 amino acids. Germline V gene data show CDR1 as MNHEY and CDR2 as SVGAGI. CDR3 residues: CASSYSGSSYNEQFF. Written as DNA, the CDR3 is TGTGCCAGCAGTTACTCGGGGAGCTCCTACAATGAGCAGTTCTTC.

The rearrangement links TRBV5-4 to TRBJ2-7, with a weak D call TRBD1 (6 bases). Germline values: CDR1 SGHNT, CDR2 YYREEE (reference sequence). The CDR3 contains 14 residues. Between the trimmed V and J ends, which lost 4 bases and 2 bases, there was a span of 13 bases. Here the CDR3 reads CASSVGTLAYEQYF. Here the CDR3 DNA reads TGTGCCAGCAGCGTTGGGACACTTGCCTACGAGCAGTACTTC.

The chain couples TRBV6-1 to TRBJ2-7; 9 bases match TRBD1. Germline values: CDR1 MNHNS, CDR2 SASEGT. Trimming cost V 7 bases and J 6 bases; bases outside gene matches: 10. The CDR3 covers 14 residues. DNA of the CDR3: TGTGCCAGCACGTACCGGGACAGGGTTCGCGAGCAGTACTTC. As protein: CASTYRDRVREQYF.

The chain has TRBV6-5 and TRBJ1-2; 8 nucleotides match TRBD1. Losses at the gene ends were 8 bases for V and 4 bases for J; bases not matched to a gene: 9. Germline V lookup: CDR1 MNHEY, CDR2 SVGAGI. This CDR3 comprises 14 residues. In DNA, the CDR3 is TGTGCCAGCCGCCGGGCAGGGGGCTCCTATGGCTACACCTTC. Translating it yields CASRRAGGSYGYTF.

To note about this clone: Its ends do not fully match the called genes, so a read error is possible. The chain recombines TRBV6-9 with TRBJ1-6, with 8 bases that match TRBD1. The length of the CDR3 is 21 residues. Germline V lookup: CDR1 MNHGY, CDR2 SVAAGI. CDR3: CASSYVQGAGQGKSYNPPLHF. The CDR3 region has the DNA TGTGCCAGCAGTTATGTCCAGGGGGCCGGACAGGGTAAGTCCTATAATCCACCCCTCCACTTT.

V and J are TRBV6-5 and TRBJ2-7; 8 nucleotides agree with TRBD1. V shed 0 bases and J 3 bases; nucleotides not matched to a gene: 7. The CDR3 is made up of 16 amino acids. Germline V gene lookup returns CDR1 MNHEY and CDR2 SVGAGI. CDR3 coding DNA: TGTGCCAGCAGTTACTCGAAGAACAGGGGGAGCTACGAGCAGTACTTC. This translates into CASSYSKNRGSYEQYF.

The chain links TRBV5-1 to TRBJ2-3, with 7 bases lining up with TRBD1. Germline assignment: CDR1 SGHRS and CDR2 YFSETQ. With 3 bases clipped from V and 2 bases from J, the junction kept 6 bases outside the gene matches. This CDR3 is built from 15 residues. CDR3 bases: TGCGCCAGCAGCTACCGGGACAGCTACACAGATACGCAGTATTTT. It encodes CASSYRDSYTDTQYF. The variable domain in full, with the rest retrieved from reference TRBV5-1 and TRBJ2-3, is KAGVTQTPRYLIKTRGQQVTLSCSPISGHRSVSWYQQTPGQGLQFLFEYFSETQRNKGNFPGRFSGRQFSNSRSEMNVSTLELGDSALYLCASSYRDSYTDTQYFGPGTRLTVL.

In DNA, the CDR3 is TGTGCCAGCAGGCATCCGGGACAGGCGAACACTGAAGCTTTCTTT. Translated, it gives CASRHPGQANTEAFF. The rearrangement links TRBV2 to TRBJ1-1; 8 bases map to TRBD1. In germline, CDR1 is SNHLY, CDR2 FYNNEI. V trimming: 6 bases; J trimming: 1 base; junction bases outside the gene matches: 7. This CDR3 spans 15 amino acids. The whole variable domain, filled in from reference TRBV2 and TRBJ1-1, reads EPEVTQTPSHQVTQMGQEVILRCVPISNHLYFYWYRQILGQKVEFLVSFYNNEISEKSEIFDDQFSVERPDGSNFTLKIRSTKLEDSAMYFCASRHPGQANTEAFFGQGTRLTVV.

The V gene is TRBV9, the J gene TRBJ1-3; D is ambiguous. Trimming removed 0 bases from V and 1 base from J, with 11 bases in between. The CDR3 covers 16 residues. Germline-derived CDR1 and CDR2 are SGDLS and YYNGEE. The CDR3 spells CASSVDPAGSGNTIYF. CDR3 nucleotides: TGTGCCAGCAGCGTAGACCCCGCGGGGTCTGGAAACACCATATATTTT. Variable domain in full (rest from reference TRBV9 and TRBJ1-3): DSGVTQTPKHLITATGQRVTLRCSPRSGDLSVYWYQQSLDQGLQFLIQYYNGEERAKGNILERFSAQQFPDLHSELNLSSLELGDSALYFCASSVDPAGSGNTIYFGEGSWLTVV.

In its sample, this clone was seen once. The chain has TRBV18 and TRBJ2-5, with 12 bases lining up with TRBD1. V shed 4 bases and J 3 bases; nucleotides not matched to a gene: 3. CDR1 is KGHSH, CDR2 LQKENI, per germline. The CDR3 is 15 amino acids. The CDR3 region has the DNA TGTGCCAGCTCACTGGGGACAGGGGGCAAAGAGACCCAGTACTTC. Residues: CASSLGTGGKETQYF.

In this sample, this clone turned up a few times. The V gene is TRBV5-4, the J gene TRBJ1-6; unclear D gene. This CDR3 has 15 amino acids. The germline CDR1 and CDR2 sequences are SGHNT and YYREEE (reference sequence). V shed 6 bases and J shed 2 bases, with 12 bases lying between them. CDR3 sequence: CASNWGGPYNSPLHF. For the CDR3, the DNA is TGTGCCAGCAATTGGGGAGGGCCCTATAATTCACCCCTCCACTTT.

The V and J genes are TRBV18 and TRBJ1-5; D perhaps matches TRBD1 (6 bases). The germline CDR1 and CDR2 sequences are KGHSH and LQKENI. Trimming shortened V by 6 bases and J by 11 bases, and 20 bases separated the two germline ends. The CDR3 runs 14 residues. CDR3 region: CASSPTGHSAAQHF. The DNA of the CDR3 is TGTGCCAGCTCCCCCACGGGACATAGCGCTGCCCAGCATTTT.

The chain combines TRBV7-9 with TRBJ1-6; possibly TRBD1 for D (5 bases). Germline CDR1 SEHNR, CDR2 FQNEAQ (reference sequence). The V and J ends lost 7 bases and 4 bases respectively, with 14 bases between them. The CDR3 loop spans 15 amino acids. The CDR3 sequence: CASKGTELYNSPLHF. The CDR3 DNA is TGTGCCAGCAAGGGGACTGAGCTATATAATTCACCCCTCCACTTT.

With respect to this clone: Sequence at one end of the junction differs from germline and may be a read error. At the DNA level, this CDR3 is encoded by other sequences in the same sample as well. CDR3 sequence: CSAVRDRLEAFF. CDR3 bases: TGCAGCGCCGTCCGGGACAGGTTGGAAGCCTTCTTT. V gene TRBV29-1 combines with J gene TRBJ1-1; 8 bases agree with TRBD1. CDR1 SQVTM and CDR2 ANQGSEA come from the germline V gene. This CDR3 comprises 12 residues.

The CDR3 sequence: CASSPYRAADTQYF. The DNA of the CDR3 is TGTGCCAGCAGCCCGTACAGGGCCGCGGATACGCAGTATTTT. This sequence joins TRBV11-3 and TRBJ2-3; D perhaps matches TRBD1 (6 bases). This CDR3 has 14 amino acids. The V end lost 5 bases, the J end lost 6 bases, and 15 bases lay between the germline ends. CDR1 and CDR2 (germline): SGHNT, YENEEA.

The chain recombines TRBV4-1 with TRBJ2-5, with 8 bases fitting TRBD2. Germline V gene lookup returns CDR1 MGHRA and CDR2 YSYEKL. The CDR3 is made up of 14 amino acids. The junction had 2 bases not matched to a gene; V was cut back by 1 base and J by 4 bases. CDR3 sequence: CASSQAGGGETQYF. The CDR3 DNA follows: TGCGCCAGCAGCCAAGCGGGAGGGGGAGAGACCCAGTACTTC.

V and J are TRBV5-1 and TRBJ2-5; TRBD1 might be the D (6 bases). The DNA end favors TRBJ2-7, so the J call may be wrong. This CDR3 has 14 amino acids. Germline CDR1 and CDR2: SGHRS and YFSETQ. This CDR3 reads CASSLETGMNEQYF. As DNA, the CDR3 is TGCGCCAGCAGCTTGGAAACAGGGATGAACGAGCAGTACTTC.

V gene TRBV19 combines with J gene TRBJ2-1, with D possibly TRBD2 on 7 matching bases. V was cut by 5 bases and J by 8 bases, with 16 bases left in between. Per germline, CDR1 LNHDA and CDR2 SQIVND (reference sequence). This CDR3 has 14 amino acids. The CDR3 nucleotides read TGTGCCAGTAGTGGAAGGGGGGGGCGAGATGAGCAGTTCTTC. Protein product: CASSGRGGRDEQFF.

A single count supports this clone. The chain recombines TRBV5-8 with TRBJ1-2, with a possible D match to TRBD1 (6 bases). Trimming stripped 1 base from V and 0 bases from J, with 13 bases between. This CDR3 is 16 amino acids long. In germline, CDR1 is SGHTS, CDR2 YDEGEE. The CDR3 protein is CASSLSRGPPNYGYTF. CDR3 nucleotide sequence: TGTGCCAGCAGCTTGAGCAGGGGACCCCCTAACTATGGCTACACCTTC.

The genes are TRBV29-1 and TRBJ2-3; no firm D call. In germline, CDR1 is SQVTM, CDR2 ANQGSEA. The CDR3 covers 15 residues. The V gene lost 0 bases and the J gene lost 1 base, with 11 bases spanning the gap. CDR3 bases: TGCAGCGTTGAAGACCCAGACTGGCGCACAGATACGCAGTATTTT. Amino acid sequence: CSVEDPDWRTDTQYF.

The chain couples TRBV4-2 to TRBJ1-4, with unresolved D. This CDR3 comprises 18 residues. V lost 0 bases to trimming and J lost 4 bases, with 18 bases between them. Germline lookup yields CDR1 LGHNA and CDR2 YNFKEQ. CDR3 nucleotide sequence: TGTGCCAGCAGCCAAGAAAGGGCAGGAGGGTGGGGTAATGAAAAACTGTTTTTT. Its translation is CASSQERAGGWGNEKLFF.

This rearrangement joins TRBV19 to TRBJ1-2; the match to TRBD1 covers 7 bases. CDR3 size: 13 residues. Trimming at V came to 9 bases and at J to 2 bases, leaving 6 bases not matched to a gene. Germline CDR1 is LNHDA and CDR2 is SQIVND (reference sequence). The CDR3 sequence is CASGTAPNYGYTF. CDR3 bases: TGTGCCAGCGGGACAGCGCCCAACTATGGCTACACCTTC.

The chain uses TRBV30 and TRBJ2-3; D unclear. Trimming pared 2 bases from V and 0 bases from J, leaving 15 bases between. This CDR3 is 16 amino acids long. CDR1 and CDR2 from the germline V gene are GTSNPN and SVGIG (reference sequence). CDR3 region: CAWSNRNGSSTDTQYF. The CDR3 coding sequence is TGTGCCTGGAGTAACCGAAATGGCAGTAGCACAGATACGCAGTATTTT.

This clone was picked up a small number of times. J is TRBJ1-1 and V is TRBV14; TRBD1 might be the D (6 bases). The CDR3 has 13 residues. CDR1 SGHDN and CDR2 FVKESK come from the germline V gene. The ends were cut back, 1 base at V and 5 bases at J, with 8 bases in the middle. The CDR3 reads CASSQARGTEAFF. DNA of the CDR3: TGTGCCAGCAGCCAAGCTAGGGGGACTGAAGCTTTCTTT.

The V gene is TRBV27, the J gene TRBJ1-4, with 7 bases matching TRBD1. The J segment lost 8 bases and the V segment lost 6 bases, leaving 3 bases of the junction unmatched. The CDR3 totals 12 residues. CDR1 is MNHEY, CDR2 SMNVEV, per germline (reference sequence). In nucleotides, the CDR3 is TGTGCCAGCAGGCAGGGGGAAGAAAAACTGTTTTTT. This sequence encodes CASRQGEEKLFF.